These T cell receptor beta chains were read from a single sample in a study of cytomegalovirus exposure and HLA in healthy donors. TCRdb's copy holds only in-frame clones and misses some; the assay was immunoSEQ multiplex PCR. The sample shows 150,000 to 200,000 clones, roughly 76% of them seen only once. Specimen: PBMCs. All receptors come from a woman aged 18 to 35 in good health and CMV-seropositive. Both conserved end residues are part of each CDR3. D genes are given only for firm matches. Clone size is shown for a subset of rows, as once, few, many or a class of expanded clone.

once	TRBV29-1	TRBJ2-5	TRBD2	TGCAGCGTTGATGAGGGAGGGCACCTAAGGGAGACCCAGTACTTC	CSVDEGGHLRETQYF
few	TRBV30	TRBJ1-1	-	TGTGCCTGGAGGCGTCAGGAGGGTGGGGGGGCTGAAGCTTTCTTT	CAWRRQEGGGAEAFF
-	TRBV7-3	TRBJ2-1	-	TGTGCCAGCTCTGGCTCTGGGGGGATTTCTGGGGAGCAGTTCTTC	CASSGSGGISGEQFF
-	TRBV9	TRBJ1-6	-	TGTGCCAGCAGCGTGGGGAGGGGATATTCACCCCTCCACTTT	CASSVGRGYSPLHF
once	TRBV6-6	TRBJ1-5	-	TGTGCCAGCAGTATTACCCAGGGGCCCCAGCATTTT	CASSITQGPQHF
-	TRBV15	TRBJ2-5	TRBD2	TGTGCCACCAGCAGGGGCTCCGGGGGGGCATTAGAGACCCAGTACTTC	CATSRGSGGALETQYF
-	TRBV14	TRBJ2-6	-	TGTGCCAGCAGCCTACGGGACTCTGGGGCCAACGTCCTGACTTTC	CASSLRDSGANVLTF
-	TRBV19	TRBJ1-1	TRBD1	TGTGCCGCACAGGGGATGAACACTGAAGCTTTCTTT	CAAQGMNTEAFF
-	TRBV7-2	TRBJ2-7	-	TGTGCCAGCAGCTTAGTGCTCCGGGGTGGGGCCTACGAGCAGTACTTC	CASSLVLRGGAYEQYF
-	TRBV13	TRBJ2-5	-	TGTGCCAGCAGCTTAAACAGGGAAGAGACCCAGTACTTC	CASSLNREETQYF
-	TRBV5-5	TRBJ2-1	TRBD2	TGTGCCAGCAGCTTGACTAGCGGATACAATGAGCAGTTCTTC	CASSLTSGYNEQFF
-	TRBV7-8	TRBJ2-2	-	TGTGCCAGCCGGGTCGCGGCCTACAACACCGGGGAGCTGTTTTTT	CASRVAAYNTGELFF
-	TRBV28	TRBJ1-4	-	TGTGCCAGCAGTTTATACAGGGATGCGGAAAAACTGTTTTTT	CASSLYRDAEKLFF
-	TRBV7-9	TRBJ2-1	TRBD2	TGTGCCAGCAGCTCGGGACTAGCGGTCCTCAATGAGCAGTTCTTC	CASSSGLAVLNEQFF
-	TRBV5-1	TRBJ2-3	TRBD2	TGCGCCAGCAGCTCTAGCGGGGGTCAACCTGGAGATACGCAGTATTTT	CASSSSGGQPGDTQYF
-	TRBV27	TRBJ2-1	TRBD1	TGTGCCAGCAGTAAGACGACAGGGGAGGCTTCCTACAATGAGCAGTTCTTC	CASSKTTGEASYNEQFF
once	TRBV7-8	TRBJ2-5	-	TGTGCCAGCAATACTAGGGACTTCCAAGAGACCCAGTACTTC	CASNTRDFQETQYF
few	TRBV27	TRBJ1-1	-	TGTGCCAGCACCCCCCTCTACCGAGACAGAACCTTTAAAACTTTCTTT	CASTPLYRDRTFKTFF
-	TRBV25-1	TRBJ1-2	-	TGTGCCAGCAGTGATGCAGGGGCCGGCTACACCTTC	CASSDAGAGYTF
-	TRBV27	TRBJ1-1	TRBD1	TGTGCCAGCAGTTTACCACAGGGGGGCGTGGGCACTGAAGCTTTCTTT	CASSLPQGGVGTEAFF
-	TRBV7-2	TRBJ2-3	-	TGTGCCAGCAGCTTTTTGATCGGGGGGCCAAATACGCAGTATTTT	CASSFLIGGPNTQYF
-	TRBV4-2	TRBJ2-7	-	TGTGCCAGCAGCCAAGATCTAGGGGGGAGGGGAGAGCAGTACTTC	CASSQDLGGRGEQYF
-	TRBV9	TRBJ2-1	TRBD2	TGTGCCAGCAGCGTAAGGACTAGCGGGGGGGAGCAGTTCTTC	CASSVRTSGGEQFF
-	TRBV6-5	TRBJ1-2	-	TGTGCCAGCAGTTACTCGGGCAGACTAGGCTACACCTTC	CASSYSGRLGYTF
-	TRBV5-4	TRBJ2-3	TRBD2	TGTGCCAGCAGCTTGGGGGGCGGGGGAAGCACAGATACGCAGTATTTT	CASSLGGGGSTDTQYF
-	TRBV27	TRBJ2-5	-	TGTGCCAGCAGGAAACAGGGGGGGGGAGAGACCCAGTACTTC	CASRKQGGGETQYF
-	TRBV5-6	TRBJ2-7	-	TGTGCCAGCAGCTTGGGCAGTAAAGAGCAGTACTTC	CASSLGSKEQYF
few	TRBV6-5	TRBJ1-1	TRBD1	TGTGCCAGCAGTTACTCAGGCAGGGGGACTGAAGCTTTCTTT	CASSYSGRGTEAFF
-	TRBV5-1	TRBJ2-3	TRBD2	TGCGCCAGCAGCCCCTCCCGGGGGGGGACAGATACGCAGTATTTT	CASSPSRGGTDTQYF
-	TRBV10-3	TRBJ1-6	-	TGTGCCATCAGTGAGGCTGGGAAACGGAGGAGCAATTCACCCCTCCACTTT	CAISEAGKRRSNSPLHF
-	TRBV27	TRBJ2-1	-	TGTGCCAGCAGTTTGGGGCGAAGTGAGCAGTTCTTC	CASSLGRSEQFF
-	TRBV4-2	TRBJ2-2	TRBD2	TGTGCCAGCAGCCAAGATGGCGGGGGGAACACCGGGGAGCTGTTTTTT	CASSQDGGGNTGELFF
-	TRBV7-2	TRBJ1-1	-	TGTGCCAGCAGACCGGGAACAACCAACGAAGCTTTCTTT	CASRPGTTNEAFF
-	TRBV2	TRBJ1-2	TRBD1	TGTGCCAGCTCGGGACAGGGCGTTGCTGGCTACACCTTC	CASSGQGVAGYTF
-	TRBV4-1	TRBJ1-2	-	TGCGCCAGCAGCAGACCAGGGGATGGCTACACCTTC	CASSRPGDGYTF